The 8 T cell receptor beta chains in this list originate from one sample, sequenced in a study of T cell repertoires in cytomegalovirus infection. MiXCR, applied by TCRdb to the reads, yields one record per CDR3 protein. The data show under 250,000 distinct CDR3 sequences, 5% to 8.5% seen once. Sequencing was done on a sample of PBMCs. Source of these receptors: a human donor in good health (CMV status not recorded). Some clones in this sample may be carry-over from other donors' samples.

In this sample, this clonotype turned up many times. This CDR3 reads CASSPHGGVNEQFF. CDR3 nucleotides: TGTGCCAGCAGTCCTCACGGGGGGGTGAATGAGCAGTTCTTC. The J gene is TRBJ2-1, the V gene TRBV28; 8 positions agree with TRBD2. Germline CDR1 is MDHEN and CDR2 is SYDVKM. This CDR3 has 14 residues. V gave up 5 bases and J gave up 7 bases; unmatched junction bases: 7.

Notes on this clonotype: A much bigger clone sits one base away, suggesting this may be a read error. The chain recombines TRBV5-1 with TRBJ2-5, with 8 bases matching TRBD2. Germline V gene lookup returns CDR1 SGHRS and CDR2 YFSETQ. CDR3 size: 15 residues. The CDR3 nucleotides read TGCGCCAGCAGCCCCGGGAGGGGATTGAAGGAGACCCAGAACTTC. Its translation: CASSPGRGLKETQNF.

This clonotype was seen a few times. This rearrangement joins TRBV5-6 to TRBJ2-5; D gene uncertain. Trimming removed 4 bases from V and 2 bases from J, with 15 bases in between. This CDR3 region has 15 residues. Germline V gene data show CDR1 as SGHDT and CDR2 as YYEEEE. CDR3 nucleotide sequence: TGTGCCAGCAGCCCGGACCTCTTTTTACAAGAGACCCAGTACTTC. This encodes CASSPDLFLQETQYF.

The genes are TRBV6-5 and TRBJ2-3; D unclear. The V end lost 11 bases, the J end lost 1 base, and 7 bases lay between the germline ends. The length of the CDR3 is 11 residues. Germline CDR1 reads MNHEY; CDR2 reads SVGAGI. CDR3 region: CAVRGTDTQYF. In nucleotides, the CDR3 is TGTGCCGTCCGGGGCACAGATACGCAGTATTTT.

This clonotype was seen repeatedly, ten times or more. V and J are TRBV5-1 and TRBJ1-4; a possible D gene is TRBD1 (5 bases). Germline V CDR1 and CDR2: SGHRS, YFSETQ. CDR3 length equals 14 residues. V was trimmed by 0 bases and J by 7 bases, leaving 10 bases between them. The CDR3 bases are TGCGCCAGCAGCTTGGGGGACCCTACTGAAAAACTGTTTTTT. The encoded protein is CASSLGDPTEKLFF.

This clonotype was counted at least ten times. The rearrangement uses TRBV20-1 and TRBJ1-5; no firm D call. Deletions cut 2 bases from V and 3 bases from J, with 8 bases between. Germline V gene data show CDR1 as DFQATT and CDR2 as SNEGSKA (reference sequence). The CDR3 totals 13 residues. The CDR3 protein is CSARYTNNQPQHF. Written as DNA, the CDR3 is TGCAGTGCTAGATATACCAACAATCAGCCCCAGCATTTT.

In its sample, this clonotype was seen many times. V gene TRBV4-2 combines with J gene TRBJ1-1; possible D gene TRBD1, 5 bases. The CDR3 is made up of 12 amino acids. V gave up 3 bases and J gave up 6 bases, with 8 bases separating them. Germline CDR1 LGHNA, CDR2 YNFKEQ. Here the CDR3 reads CASSHRDSEAFF. The CDR3 DNA follows: TGTGCCAGCAGCCATCGGGACTCTGAAGCTTTCTTT.

This clonotype has a count of ten or more. V is TRBV6-5 and J is TRBJ1-1; D might be TRBD1 (5 bases). CDR3 size: 14 residues. Looked up from germline, CDR1 is MNHEY and CDR2 is SVGAGI. V was pared by 5 bases and J by 0 bases, with 10 bases between. CDR3 region: CASSQGLMNTEAFF. For the CDR3, the DNA is TGTGCCAGCAGTCAGGGTCTTATGAACACTGAAGCTTTCTTT.